This entry is about one TCR beta chain. Its antigen is unidentified. This sample was included in a study of blood T cells in healthy people across ages. Study background: Every two T cells gave about one barcoded beta molecule via template switching.

With a J-beta primer mix and a sample-barcoded 5' primer, a second PCR ran roughly 6 to 12 cycles. TCRdb reprocessed the 5' RACE reads with MiXCR, giving one entry per CDR3 protein. Seen here are around 1.5 million distinct CDR3 sequences, about 35% observed once, and the top ten hold approximately 10%. Study observations and caveats: Diversity was estimated from one million T cells, and these estimates were considered underestimates.

Healthy Caucasian individuals from Russia aged about 6 to 95 were enrolled as donors. This receptor was taken from a woman aged 25-40 years in good health. Material for sequencing was blood.

This CDR3 is CASSQEQEGEKLFF. DNA for the CDR3: TGTGCCAGCAGCCAAGAACAGGAAGGTGAAAAACTGTTTTTT. This chain links TRBV4-2 with TRBJ1-4; D possibly corresponds to TRBD1 (5 bases). CDR1 and CDR2 (germline): LGHNA, YNFKEQ. Trimming pared 0 bases from V and 7 bases from J, leaving 9 bases between. The CDR3 totals 14 residues.